The 4 T cell receptor beta chains reported below all come from one sample, sequenced in a study of T cells in tumors after PD-1 blockade. Sequencing was performed with immunoSEQ multiplex PCR; in TCRdb, only in-frame clones are kept and a portion is missing. The sample has 15,000 to 20,000 clones; approximately 81% are singletons. The material was PBMCs, obtained after anti-PD-1 therapy. These receptors came from a human donor with advanced basal cell or squamous cell carcinoma (not recorded which).

The CDR3 reads CASSSQGFAQPQHF. The CDR3 nucleotides read TGTGCCAGCAGTTCTCAGGGGTTCGCTCAGCCCCAGCATTTT. V is TRBV6-5 and J is TRBJ1-5; D might be TRBD1 (6 bases). The germline gives CDR1 MNHEY, CDR2 SVGAGI. The CDR3 is 14 amino acids. Trimming left V 4 bases short and J 6 bases short, with 13 bases between.

This chain connects TRBV6-6 to TRBJ2-3; unclear D gene. Trimming left V 4 bases short and J 7 bases short, with 6 bases between. CDR1 is MNHNY, CDR2 SVGAGI, per germline (reference sequence). This CDR3 contains 11 residues. CDR3 in amino acids: CASSSQYTQYF. In DNA form, the CDR3 reads TGTGCCAGCAGTTCACAATATACGCAGTATTTT.

CDR3 in DNA: TGTGCCTCCCAGGCTAGCGGACCGAACACCGGGGAGCTGTTTTTT. It is translated as CASQASGPNTGELFF. The rearrangement links TRBV6-5 to TRBJ2-2, with 7 bases that match TRBD2. The CDR3 runs to 15 residues. CDR1 MNHEY and CDR2 SVGAGI come from the germline V gene. The trim removed 11 bases at V and 0 bases at J, leaving 9 bases unmatched.

The chain joins TRBV4-1 to TRBJ2-1; D is tentatively TRBD1 or TRBD2 (5 bases each). Trimming took 3 bases from V and 12 from J, leaving 15 bases between them. In germline, CDR1 is MGHRA, CDR2 YSYEKL. The CDR3 contains 13 residues. CDR3 loop: CASSQGTASGQFF. CDR3 coding DNA: TGCGCCAGCAGCCAGGGGACCGCCTCGGGGCAGTTCTTC.